One sample yielded the 28 T cell receptor beta chains listed below, sequenced in a study of T cells in Graves' hyperthyroidism and ophthalmopathy. Authors of the study amplified TCR beta CDR3 regions from RNA transcripts. Primed by the HTBI set, a first-round RT-PCR was run on the TCR CDR3. TCRdb recomputed calls from the multiplex PCR reads with MiXCR, one row per CDR3 protein. The table has roughly 510,000 distinct CDR3 sequences, about 20% seen once. The sequencing sample was made of blood. These receptors were taken from a man in his late teens or twenties with Graves' hyperthyroidism.

The V and J genes are TRBV12-3 or TRBV12-4 and TRBJ2-7; 10 bases line up with TRBD1. The CDR3 runs 13 residues. V trimming: 8 bases; J trimming: 7 bases; junction bases outside the gene matches: 8. CDR3 amino acids: CASGGQGVGEQYF. The CDR3, as DNA: TGTGCCAGCGGAGGACAGGGGGTGGGGGAGCAGTACTTC.

This clonotype was recorded many times. The chain has TRBV11-3 and TRBJ2-5; D unclear. Germline CDR1 reads SGHNT; CDR2 reads YENEEA. Trimming pared 5 bases from V and 9 bases from J, leaving 10 bases between. The CDR3 is 11 amino acids. CDR3 region: CASSTDRPQYF. CDR3 sequence (DNA): TGTGCCAGCAGCACGGACCGGCCCCAGTACTTC.

Turning to this clonotype: A read error is possible here, since a much larger clone lies one base away. The chain recombines TRBV28 with TRBJ1-5; D gene unclear. Per the germline V gene, CDR1 is MDHEN and CDR2 is SYDVKM. The CDR3 totals 14 residues. DNA of the CDR3: TGTTCCAGCAGTTTGCCCGGGTCCCATCAGCCCCAGCATTTT. It translates to CSSSLPGSHQPQHF.

This chain joins TRBV5-1 and TRBJ1-2, with D possibly matching TRBD1 (6 bases). This CDR3 region has 17 residues. CDR1 and CDR2 (germline): SGHRS, YFSETQ. The ends were cut back, 0 bases at V and 4 bases at J, with 19 bases in the middle. CDR3 loop: CASSLAVIGGPPYGYTF. The CDR3 DNA reads TGCGCCAGCAGCTTGGCCGTAATTGGGGGGCCTCCCTATGGCTACACCTTC.

This clonotype has ten or more counts. The genes are TRBV5-1 and TRBJ2-2; the D is unclear. CDR1 is SGHRS, CDR2 YFSETQ, per germline. Trimming removed 4 bases at V and 6 bases at J, with 7 bases between. This CDR3 contains 12 residues. CDR3 nucleotides: TGCGCCAGCAGCATCCGTCCCGGGGAGCTGTTTTTT. Translated: CASSIRPGELFF.

The chain is built from TRBV6-1 and TRBJ2-2; 10 nucleotides match TRBD1. This CDR3 region has 14 residues. Germline assignment: CDR1 MNHNS and CDR2 SASEGT. Losses at the gene ends were 6 bases for V and 7 bases for J; bases not matched to a gene: 5. Written as DNA, the CDR3 is TGTGCCAGCAGATGGGACAGGGGCGGCGGGGAGCTGTTTTTT. Translated, it gives CASRWDRGGGELFF.

This clonotype was found many times. V usage is TRBV9 and J usage is TRBJ2-3; a weak D match, TRBD2 (6 bases). V was shortened by 0 bases and J by 2 bases, with 13 bases between the two germline ends. CDR3 length equals 16 residues. The germline V gene has CDR1 SGDLS and CDR2 YYNGEE. The CDR3 bases are TGTGCCAGCAGCGTAGGGTCTAGCGCCTTCACAGATACGCAGTATTTT. It is translated as CASSVGSSAFTDTQYF.

The chain employs TRBV6-1 and TRBJ2-5, with TRBD1 identical over 7 bases. The CDR3 sequence is 14 residues long. After removal of 7 bases from V and 1 base from J, the junction contained 6 bases not matched to a gene. Germline V gene lookup returns CDR1 MNHNS and CDR2 SASEGT. For the CDR3, the DNA is TGTGCCAGCAACCGGGACAGTGCCCAAGAGACCCAGTACTTC. Translation: CASNRDSAQETQYF.

The rearrangement joins TRBV27 to TRBJ2-7; 11 bases are shared with TRBD2. V was pared by 5 bases and J by 4 bases, with 7 bases of the junction left unmatched. This CDR3 has 15 residues. Per germline, CDR1 MNHEY and CDR2 SMNVEV (reference sequence). The CDR3 reads CASSTGSGGEYEQYF. Written as DNA, the CDR3 is TGTGCCAGCAGTACCGGTAGCGGGGGGGAATACGAGCAGTACTTC.

This clonotype was picked up many times. This chain joins TRBV19 and TRBJ2-5, with D hard to call. The V and J ends lost 9 bases and 1 base respectively, with 6 bases between them. The CDR3 covers 11 residues. Per the germline V gene, CDR1 is LNHDA and CDR2 is SQIVND (reference sequence). This chain's CDR3 is CASSSQETQYF. The CDR3 nucleotides are TGTGCCAGCAGCTCCCAAGAGACCCAGTACTTC. The entire variable domain, with the rest obtained from reference TRBV19 and TRBJ2-5, is as follows: DGGITQSPKYLFRKEGQNVTLSCEQNLNHDAMYWYRQDPGQGLRLIYYSQIVNDFQKGDIAEGYSVSREKKESFPLTVTSAQKNPTAFYLCASSSQETQYFGPGTRLLVL.

This rearrangement joins TRBV7-8 to TRBJ2-7; TRBD2 agrees at 7 bases. V lost 5 bases, J lost 4 bases, and 14 bases stayed unmatched. Germline assignment: CDR1 SGHVS and CDR2 FQNEAQ. The CDR3 has 16 residues. The CDR3 sequence is CASSGFGSGDYYEQYF. The CDR3 nucleotides read TGTGCCAGCAGCGGCTTCGGGAGCGGGGATTATTACGAGCAGTACTTC.

This chain connects TRBV6-1 to TRBJ1-5; D is unclear. V was shortened by 6 bases and J by 1 base, with 13 bases between the two germline ends. CDR3 length equals 15 residues. The V gene's germline CDR1 is MNHNS and CDR2 SASEGT. The CDR3 DNA reads as TGTGCCAGCAGGCATGAGGGAACGAGCAATCAGCCCCAGCATTTT. Its translation is CASRHEGTSNQPQHF.

This clonotype has at least ten counts. V and J are TRBV19 and TRBJ2-7; no reliable D call. The CDR3 consists of 14 residues. Trimming removed 4 bases from V and 2 bases from J, with 12 bases in between. In germline, CDR1 is LNHDA, CDR2 SQIVND (reference sequence). CDR3 nucleotide sequence: TGTGCCAGTAGTAAAGAATTATCAACCTACGAGCAGTACTTC. This translates into CASSKELSTYEQYF.

This clonotype has ten or more counts. The chain combines TRBV20-1 with TRBJ2-7; D is possibly TRBD2 (6 bases). The CDR3 has 14 amino acids. Trimming removed 6 bases from V and 2 bases from J, with 17 bases in between. Germline V gene sequence: CDR1 DFQATT, CDR2 SNEGSKA (reference sequence). In nucleotides, the CDR3 is TGCAGTGCGAGCTGGGACTTTCCTGCCTACGAGCAGTACTTC. Protein: CSASWDFPAYEQYF.

The chain employs TRBV12-3 or TRBV12-4 and TRBJ1-3; D is unresolved. The CDR3 length is 14 residues. V lost 8 bases to trimming and J lost 3 bases, with 14 bases between them. CDR3: CASRTAAGGNTIYF. The CDR3 nucleotides are TGTGCCAGCCGCACGGCGGCAGGTGGAAACACCATATATTTT.

This clonotype was counted many times. The chain joins TRBV30 to TRBJ2-2; D gene unclear. The germline V gene has CDR1 GTSNPN and CDR2 SVGIG (reference sequence). This CDR3 spans 13 amino acids. V gave up 2 bases and J gave up 3 bases, with 7 bases separating them. The DNA of the CDR3 is TGTGCCTGGAGTAGTGGGGACACCGGGGAGCTGTTTTTT. Encoded protein: CAWSSGDTGELFF.

This clonotype was found many times. The V and J genes are TRBV12-3 or TRBV12-4 and TRBJ1-3; D is uncertain. There are 13 residues in the CDR3. V was trimmed by 5 bases and J by 3 bases, leaving 8 bases between them. The CDR3 DNA is TGTGCCAGCAGTCATACCAGTGGAAACACCATATATTTT. Translation gives CASSHTSGNTIYF.

Many counts were recorded for this clonotype. The chain recombines TRBV6-1 with TRBJ2-3, with 9 bases aligning to TRBD2. Germline V gene data show CDR1 as MNHNS and CDR2 as SASEGT. The CDR3 runs 15 residues. Losses at the gene ends were 3 bases for V and 1 base for J; bases not matched to a gene: 2. The CDR3 is CASSEQRGGTDTQYF. The CDR3 DNA reads as TGTGCCAGCAGTGAGCAGCGGGGGGGCACAGATACGCAGTATTTT.

This clonotype has a count of ten or more. The J gene is TRBJ1-1, the V gene TRBV30, with 7 bases aligning to TRBD1. The germline CDR1 and CDR2 sequences are GTSNPN and SVGIG (reference sequence). The CDR3 has 11 amino acids. The trim removed 7 bases at V and 4 bases at J, leaving 3 bases unmatched. The CDR3 is CALQGPTEAFF. Here the CDR3 DNA reads TGTGCCTTACAGGGGCCCACTGAAGCTTTCTTT.

The gene calls are TRBV20-1 and TRBJ2-7, with 8 bases identical to TRBD1. The ends lost 5 bases at V and 5 bases at J; junction bases unmatched: 17. The germline CDR1 and CDR2 sequences are DFQATT and SNEGSKA (reference sequence). The CDR3 contains 16 residues. CDR3 protein: CSAWGTGSQGSHEQYF. The CDR3 nucleotides are TGCAGTGCTTGGGGGACAGGATCCCAAGGGAGCCACGAGCAGTACTTC.

The V and J genes are TRBV28 and TRBJ2-7; D gene uncertain. Trimming took off 1 base at V and 3 bases at J, with 10 bases between the two ends. This CDR3 contains 14 residues. In germline, CDR1 is MDHEN, CDR2 SYDVKM. CDR3 coding DNA: TGTGCCAGCAGTTTATATTCAGAAGGCTACGAGCAGTACTTC. Residues: CASSLYSEGYEQYF.

The V gene is TRBV29-1, the J gene TRBJ1-2, with 7 bases fitting TRBD1. Per germline, CDR1 SQVTM and CDR2 ANQGSEA. The CDR3 extends over 13 amino acids. As DNA, the CDR3 is TGCATTTCACTCGGGGCAGGGGGCTATGGCTACACCTTC. As protein: CISLGAGGYGYTF.

The sample holds a few counts of this clonotype. CDR3 sequence: CASSPFPRQGVSEQYF. CDR3 nucleotides: TGTGCCAGCAGCCCCTTTCCCCGACAGGGGGTGAGCGAGCAGTACTTC. The rearrangement uses TRBV3-1 and TRBJ2-7, with 9 nucleotides matching TRBD1. The V gene's germline CDR1 is LGHDT and CDR2 YNNKEL (reference sequence). CDR3 size: 16 residues. Trimming took 4 bases from V and 6 from J; bases not matched to a gene: 13.

This clonotype was observed at least ten times. The V gene is TRBV24-1, the J gene TRBJ2-7; 9 bases agree with TRBD1. The CDR3 totals 12 residues. Germline CDR1 KGHDR, CDR2 SFDVKD. With V trimmed by 10 bases and J by 6 bases, 6 bases remained unmatched. The CDR3 loop reads CATADRGFEQYF. The CDR3 DNA follows: TGTGCCACTGCGGACAGGGGATTCGAGCAGTACTTC.

This chain links TRBV30 with TRBJ1-2, with a possible D match to TRBD1 (5 bases). From germline, CDR1 is GTSNPN and CDR2 SVGIG (reference sequence). There are 13 residues in the CDR3. V lost 2 bases and J lost 2, with 9 bases in between. The CDR3: CAWSLTENYGYTF. DNA for the CDR3: TGTGCCTGGAGTTTGACAGAAAACTATGGCTACACCTTC.

The V call is TRBV7-8, the J call TRBJ2-7; maybe TRBD1 (6 bases). The V end was cut by 1 base, the J end by 6 bases, with 10 bases between. This CDR3 has 13 residues. Germline CDR1 and CDR2: SGHVS and FQNEAQ. The CDR3 is CASSLDRQAEQYF. The CDR3 nucleotides are TGTGCCAGCAGCTTAGATAGACAGGCCGAGCAGTACTTC.

This clonotype was seen only a few times. The V gene is TRBV11-2, the J gene TRBJ1-6, with 12 nucleotides matching TRBD1. V was clipped by 5 bases and J by 7 bases; unmatched bases: 15. Germline CDR1 and CDR2: SGHAT and FQNNGV. CDR3 length: 19 amino acids. Written as DNA, the CDR3 is TGTGCCAGCAGCGACCTGGGGACAGGGGGCGCCCCGGGCAATTCACCCCTCCACTTT. This encodes CASSDLGTGGAPGNSPLHF.

This clonotype was seen ten or more times. The genes are TRBV10-3 and TRBJ1-1, with TRBD1 as a possible D gene (6 bases). The germline V gene has CDR1 ENHRY and CDR2 SYGVKD. The germline V and J ends were trimmed by 2 bases and 8 bases, with 9 bases remaining between them. This CDR3 contains 12 residues. CDR3 in DNA: TGTGCCATCAGTGAGACAGGGTCAGAAGCTTTCTTT. The encoded protein is CAISETGSEAFF.